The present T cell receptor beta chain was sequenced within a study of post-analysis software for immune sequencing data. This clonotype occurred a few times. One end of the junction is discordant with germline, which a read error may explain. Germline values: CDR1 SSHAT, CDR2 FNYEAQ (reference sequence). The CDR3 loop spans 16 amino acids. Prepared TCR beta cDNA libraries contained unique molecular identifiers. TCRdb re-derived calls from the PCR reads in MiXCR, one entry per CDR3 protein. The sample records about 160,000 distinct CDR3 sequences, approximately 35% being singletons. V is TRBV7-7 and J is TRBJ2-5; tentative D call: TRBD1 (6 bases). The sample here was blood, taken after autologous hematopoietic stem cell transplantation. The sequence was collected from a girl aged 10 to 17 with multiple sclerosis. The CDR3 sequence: CASSLAMGAAQETQYF. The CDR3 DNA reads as TGTGCTAGCAGCTTAGCGATGGGGGCCGCCCAGGAGACCCAGTACTTC.